The T cell receptor (beta chain) described here comes from a study of control samples from healthy donors and cancer patients. The method was immunoSEQ multiplex PCR; TCRdb's version includes in-frame clones alone and lacks a portion of them. The table has 100,000 to 150,000 clones, about 87% seen once. The CDR3 consists of 13 residues. V lost 4 bases to trimming and J lost 5 bases; unmatched junction nucleotides: 4. Sequencing input: blood. This sequence was found in a man in his fifties or sixties in good health. The V gene is TRBV12-3 or TRBV12-4, the J gene TRBJ1-1; 7 bases map to TRBD1. DNA for the CDR3: TGTGCCAGCAGTTCGCCAGGGGGGACTGAAGCTTTCTTT. This codes for CASSSPGGTEAFF.